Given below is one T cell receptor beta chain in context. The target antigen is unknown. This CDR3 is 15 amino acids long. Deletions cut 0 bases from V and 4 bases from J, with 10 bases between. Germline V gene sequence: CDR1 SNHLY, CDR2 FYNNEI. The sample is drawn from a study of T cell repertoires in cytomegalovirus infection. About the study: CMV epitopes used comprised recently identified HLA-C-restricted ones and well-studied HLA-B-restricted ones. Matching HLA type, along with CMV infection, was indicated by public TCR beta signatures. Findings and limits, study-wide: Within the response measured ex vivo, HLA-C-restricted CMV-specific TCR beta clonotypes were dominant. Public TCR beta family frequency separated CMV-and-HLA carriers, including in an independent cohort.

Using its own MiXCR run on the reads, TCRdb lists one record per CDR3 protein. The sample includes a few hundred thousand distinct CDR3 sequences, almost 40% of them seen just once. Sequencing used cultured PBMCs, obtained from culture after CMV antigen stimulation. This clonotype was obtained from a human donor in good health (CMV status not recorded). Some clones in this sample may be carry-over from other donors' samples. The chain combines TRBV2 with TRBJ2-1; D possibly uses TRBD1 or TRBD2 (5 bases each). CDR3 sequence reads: CASSEAGAEYNEQFF. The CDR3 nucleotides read TGTGCCAGCAGTGAAGCCGGGGCTGAGTACAATGAGCAGTTCTTC.